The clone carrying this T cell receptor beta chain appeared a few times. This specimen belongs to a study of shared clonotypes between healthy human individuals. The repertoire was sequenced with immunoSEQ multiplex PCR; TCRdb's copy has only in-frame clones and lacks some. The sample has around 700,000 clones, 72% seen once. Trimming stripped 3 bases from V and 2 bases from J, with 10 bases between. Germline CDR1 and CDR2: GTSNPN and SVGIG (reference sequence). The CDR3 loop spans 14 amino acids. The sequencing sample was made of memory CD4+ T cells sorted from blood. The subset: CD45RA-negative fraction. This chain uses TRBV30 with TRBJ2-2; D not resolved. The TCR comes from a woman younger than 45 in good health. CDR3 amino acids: CAWRGNANTGELFF. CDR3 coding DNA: TGTGCCTGGAGGGGGAATGCAAACACCGGGGAGCTGTTTTTT.